This T cell receptor beta chain originates from a study of graft-versus-host responses after intestinal transplantation. About the study: Each transplant was multivisceral, liver-intestinal, or isolated intestinal. After anti-thymocyte globulin induction, recipients took tacrolimus and steroids for 2 to 3 years. Regarding the study as a whole: Recipient-marrow GvH clones were detected, some having first appeared in ileum or blood.

As regards this clone: Its target is unknown.

The method was immunoSEQ multiplex PCR; TCRdb's version includes in-frame clones alone and lacks a portion of them. There are over 100,000 clones in the sample; 85% to 95% occur only once, and around 0.12% lies in the top ten. The CDR3 length is 14 residues. Germline CDR1 SGHNT, CDR2 YYREEE (reference sequence). V was shortened by 1 base and J by 5 bases, with 12 bases between the two germline ends. The chain is built from TRBV5-4 and TRBJ2-5; D possibly matches TRBD1 or TRBD2 (5 bases each). The sequence was collected from a human donor who received an intestinal transplant. The sequencing here drew on unstimulated CD4+ T cells sorted from spleen or lymph node cells, taken before intestinal transplant. CDR3 amino acids: CASSLSRERETQYF. DNA of the CDR3: TGTGCCAGCAGCTTGTCCAGGGAGAGGGAGACCCAGTACTTC.